Each of the 18 T cell receptor beta chains below was sequenced from the same sample in a study of cytomegalovirus exposure and HLA in healthy donors. This PCR relied on a set of 60 Vbeta primers and 13 Jbeta primers. Clones were read by immunoSEQ multiplex PCR, and TCRdb kept only the in-frame ones, dropping some. The sample lists around 110,000 clones, just under 70% occurring once. The specimen was PBMCs. These receptors were collected from a man aged 25 to 40 in good health and CMV-seropositive.

This rearrangement joins TRBV30 to TRBJ2-1; no definite D call. The CDR3 has 11 residues. Trimming left V 0 bases short and J 10 bases short, with 7 bases between. Germline CDR1 reads GTSNPN; CDR2 reads SVGIG (reference sequence). The CDR3 reads CAWSVSLEQFF. Written as DNA, the CDR3 is TGTGCCTGGAGTGTAAGCTTGGAGCAGTTCTTC.

J is TRBJ2-1 and V is TRBV6-1, with D possibly being TRBD1 (6 bases). This CDR3 has 15 residues. Germline V CDR1 and CDR2: MNHNS, SASEGT. V gave up 6 bases and J gave up 0 bases, with 12 bases separating them. In DNA form, the CDR3 reads TGTGCCAGCAGCCGTGGGGGCGTCTCCTACAATGAGCAGTTCTTC. Translated, it gives CASSRGGVSYNEQFF.

The chain joins TRBV5-8 to TRBJ1-5; TRBD1 aligns across 7 bases. The CDR3 is 17 amino acids. CDR1 SGHTS and CDR2 YDEGEE come from the germline V gene. The V gene end was trimmed by 4 bases and the J gene end by 8 bases; junction bases not matched to a gene: 18. The CDR3 coding sequence is TGTGCCAGCAGCCCCTCGTGGGGACAGAGACCTAGAGAGCCCCAGCATTTT. This gives the protein CASSPSWGQRPREPQHF. Combining the CDR3 with reference TRBV5-8 and TRBJ1-5 gives the whole variable domain EAGVTQSPTHLIKTRGQQATLRCSPISGHTSVYWYQQALGLGLQFLLWYDEGEERNRGNFPPRFSGRQFPNYSSELNVNALELEDSALYLCASSPSWGQRPREPQHFGDGTRLSIL.

The V gene is TRBV6-4, the J gene TRBJ2-1; D might be TRBD1 (6 bases). The CDR3 extends over 14 amino acids. In germline, CDR1 is MRHNA, CDR2 SNTAGT. V lost 0 bases and J lost 5, with 8 bases in between. For the CDR3, the DNA is TGTGCCAGCAGTGACTCCTACAGGGACAATGAGCAGTTCTTC. This encodes CASSDSYRDNEQFF.

The V call is TRBV30, the J call TRBJ1-2; 7 nucleotides line up with TRBD1. The length of the CDR3 is 12 residues. Germline assignment: CDR1 GTSNPN and CDR2 SVGIG (reference sequence). V lost 4 bases and J lost 1; bases outside the gene matches: 0. In DNA, the CDR3 is TGTGCCTGGACAGGGGGTAACTATGGCTACACCTTC. Its translation: CAWTGGNYGYTF.

The CDR3 sequence: CASSLGTGRNTIYF. CDR3 coding DNA: TGCGCCAGCAGCTTGGGGACAGGGAGAAACACCATATATTTT. The V call is TRBV5-1, the J call TRBJ1-3, with 8 bases aligning to TRBD1. V trimming: 0 bases; J trimming: 5 bases; junction bases outside the gene matches: 1. From germline, CDR1 is SGHRS and CDR2 YFSETQ. There are 14 residues in the CDR3.

The V gene is TRBV18, the J gene TRBJ1-4; D gene unclear. Germline assignment: CDR1 KGHSH and CDR2 LQKENI. The germline V and J ends were trimmed by 3 bases and 5 bases, with 22 bases remaining between them. The CDR3 is 18 amino acids. CDR3 bases: TGTGCCAGCTCACCCAATAAGGTCCAGGCGGGGATAAATGAAAAACTGTTTTTT. Its protein product is CASSPNKVQAGINEKLFF.

The chain has TRBV7-3 and TRBJ2-5; a possible D gene is TRBD2 (6 bases). Germline V CDR1 and CDR2: SGHTA, FQGTGA. CDR3 size: 13 residues. With 4 bases removed from V and 9 bases from J, the gap between germline ends came to 15 bases. The CDR3 DNA is TGTGCCAGCAGCTCCCTGGGGGGTGAGTCCCAGTACTTC. Translation gives CASSSLGGESQYF.

This clone occurred a few times. J is TRBJ1-2 and V is TRBV6-6; D unclear. Germline values: CDR1 MNHNY, CDR2 SVGAGI (reference sequence). This CDR3 is built from 16 residues. V was shortened by 0 bases and J by 4 bases, with 15 bases between the two germline ends. The DNA of the CDR3 is TGTGCCAGCAGTTACTCGATCCCTGGGTCGGGCTATGGCTACACCTTC. It is translated as CASSYSIPGSGYGYTF.

The gene calls are TRBV5-6 and TRBJ1-2, with D uncertain. Germline values: CDR1 SGHDT, CDR2 YYEEEE. The CDR3 is made up of 12 amino acids. V gave up 1 base and J gave up 6 bases, with 7 bases separating them. CDR3 in DNA: TGTGCCAGCAGCTTGCCCCGGGATGGCTACACCTTC. As protein: CASSLPRDGYTF.

The chain couples TRBV7-2 to TRBJ1-2; 7 nucleotides agree with TRBD1. Germline assignment: CDR1 SGHTA and CDR2 FQGNSA. V shed 2 bases and J 5 bases; nucleotides not matched to a gene: 2. This CDR3 has 13 amino acids. The CDR3 reads CASSLSQGYGYTF. CDR3 DNA sequence: TGTGCCAGCAGCTTATCACAGGGGTATGGCTACACCTTC.

Remarks on this clone: Other DNA sequences in this specimen translate into the identical CDR3. This chain links TRBV6-1 with TRBJ2-3; TRBD1 might be the D (5 bases). The CDR3 is 12 amino acids. V gave up 7 bases and J gave up 6 bases, with 11 bases separating them. Per the germline V gene, CDR1 is MNHNS and CDR2 is SASEGT. DNA of the CDR3: TGTGCCAGCACAGGGTCGACGGATACGCAGTATTTT. Its protein is CASTGSTDTQYF.

This clone turned up a few times. The chain combines TRBV6-6 with TRBJ1-1; D is possibly TRBD1 (5 bases). Deletions cut 4 bases from V and 6 bases from J, with 6 bases between. The CDR3 totals 11 residues. CDR1 and CDR2 (germline): MNHNY, SVGAGI (reference sequence). CDR3: CASSWGAEAFF. CDR3 nucleotide sequence: TGTGCCAGCAGTTGGGGGGCTGAAGCTTTCTTT.

The J gene is TRBJ2-5, the V gene TRBV29-1, with D tentatively TRBD2 (5 bases). The V and J ends lost 2 bases and 5 bases respectively, with 9 bases between them. Germline CDR1 and CDR2: SQVTM and ANQGSEA. The CDR3 extends over 12 amino acids. Here the CDR3 reads CSVERGSETQYF. CDR3 bases: TGCAGCGTTGAACGTGGGAGTGAGACCCAGTACTTC.

The chain couples TRBV6-1 to TRBJ2-3; weak D call: TRBD1 (7 bases). There are 14 residues in the CDR3. V lost 7 bases and J 2 bases, leaving 13 bases between the germline ends. Germline lookup yields CDR1 MNHNS and CDR2 SASEGT. The CDR3 nucleotides are TGTGCCAGCACTCAGGGGGGAAACACAGATACGCAGTATTTT. Translated, it gives CASTQGGNTDTQYF.

V gene TRBV9 combines with J gene TRBJ2-1; D unclear. The germline V gene has CDR1 SGDLS and CDR2 YYNGEE. Trimming removed 0 bases at V and 5 bases at J, with 12 bases between. The CDR3 length is 15 residues. Here the CDR3 reads CASSVVGSRDNEQFF. In nucleotides, the CDR3 is TGTGCCAGCAGCGTAGTTGGTAGCCGAGACAATGAGCAGTTCTTC.

This clone was counted only a few times. J is TRBJ1-2 and V is TRBV4-2; perhaps TRBD1 as D (5 bases). Trimming took off 1 base at V and 4 bases at J, with 16 bases between the two ends. The CDR3 is made up of 16 amino acids. Germline V CDR1 and CDR2: LGHNA, YNFKEQ. This CDR3 is CASSQGGDSLTYGYTF. The CDR3 DNA sequence: TGTGCCAGCAGCCAAGGGGGGGATAGCTTAACCTATGGCTACACCTTC.

This chain joins TRBV2 and TRBJ2-7; D might be TRBD2 (6 bases). Between the trimmed V and J ends, which lost 3 bases and 5 bases, there was a span of 14 bases. Germline V gene data show CDR1 as SNHLY and CDR2 as FYNNEI. The CDR3 is 14 amino acids. The CDR3, as DNA: TGTGCCAGCAGTGAGGGGGGAGCAGGCCACGAGCAGTACTTC. This translates into CASSEGGAGHEQYF.